This T cell receptor beta chain was sequenced during a study of CD8 T cells in Susac syndrome. Per germline, CDR1 SGHNT and CDR2 YYREEE (reference sequence). CDR3 size: 15 residues. Trimming at V came to 0 bases and at J to 10 bases, leaving 5 bases not matched to a gene. RNA totalling roughly 0.5 to 1 ug underwent reverse transcription with random hexamers. TCRdb re-called the immunoSEQ multiplex PCR reads with MiXCR, one entry per CDR3 protein. The sample consists of around 170,000 distinct CDR3 sequences, around 94% of them appearing once. This receptor was taken from a human donor with Susac syndrome. The chain links TRBV5-4 to TRBJ1-6, with 9 positions matching TRBD1. The specimen sequenced was CD4+ T cells from PBMCs. The DNA for the CDR3 is TGTGCCAGCAGCTTGGCGGGACAGGGTGGCTCACCCCTCCACTTT. It encodes CASSLAGQGGSPLHF.